This T cell receptor beta chain was sequenced for a study of OX40 agonist ivuxolimab in advanced cancers. Study-level information: At doses from 0.01 to 10 mg/kg, patients were given intravenous ivuxolimab every 2 weeks.

Data came from immunoSEQ multiplex PCR; TCRdb stores just in-frame clones and leaves some out. The sample comprises roughly 26,000 clones, roughly 90% of which are singletons, and roughly a fifth rests with the top ten. The germline V gene has CDR1 SEHNR and CDR2 FQNEAQ (reference sequence). V trimming: 4 bases; J trimming: 5 bases; junction bases outside the gene matches: 14. This CDR3 spans 18 amino acids. The count of this clone is one. This chain connects TRBV7-9 to TRBJ2-1; 10 bases agree with TRBD2. The clonotype comes from an adult with an advanced solid tumor such as melanoma, head and neck, liver or kidney cancer. The sample here was CD4+ or CD8+ T cells sorted from blood, taken in a trial of the OX40 agonist ivuxolimab. CDR3 sequence (DNA): TGTGCCAGCAGCTCCCCCCATCTAGCGGGAGTTATTAACAATGAGCAGTTCTTC. This gives the protein CASSSPHLAGVINNEQFF.